The 24 T cell receptor beta chains below all came from one sample that was sequenced in a study of blood T cell repertoires in COVID-19. The table came from immunoSEQ multiplex PCR; TCRdb's copy has only in-frame clones and leaves some out. The sample records over 250,000 clones, about 89% being singletons. Specimen: peripheral blood. The source of these receptors is a middle-aged man with acute or convalescent COVID-19.

The chain uses TRBV12-3 or TRBV12-4 and TRBJ1-2; D is unresolved. Trimming took off 11 bases at V and 6 bases at J, with 19 bases between the two ends. This CDR3 has 13 residues. The CDR3 DNA reads as TGTGCCTCCACCTTCGGGGTCGCCAATGGCTACACCTTC. It specifies CASTFGVANGYTF.

The gene calls are TRBV5-1 and TRBJ1-1, with 7 bases aligning to TRBD1. Germline-derived CDR1 and CDR2 are SGHRS and YFSETQ. CDR3 size: 15 residues. The ends lost 0 bases at V and 3 bases at J; junction bases unmatched: 5. CDR3 amino acids: CASSLGGQGDTEAFF. The CDR3, as DNA: TGCGCCAGCAGCTTGGGTGGCCAGGGGGACACTGAAGCTTTCTTT.

V usage is TRBV3-1 (or the pseudogene TRBV3-2) and J usage is TRBJ1-6, with TRBD1 as a possible D gene (5 bases). The CDR3 extends over 15 amino acids. CDR1 is LGHDT, CDR2 YNNKEL, per germline (reference sequence). V lost 2 bases, J lost 6 bases, and 11 bases lay in between. The CDR3: CASSQRGLLNSPLHF. The DNA of the CDR3 is TGTGCCAGCAGCCAAAGGGGACTGCTTAATTCACCCCTCCACTTT.

The chain couples TRBV10-2 to TRBJ1-2; a weak D match, TRBD1 (5 bases). Trimming pared 6 bases from V and 6 bases from J, leaving 14 bases between. The CDR3 runs to 13 residues. Germline-derived CDR1 and CDR2 are WSHSY and SAAADI. CDR3 region: CASRVREVDGYTF. CDR3 sequence (DNA): TGCGCCAGCAGAGTCAGGGAGGTGGATGGCTACACCTTC.

The chain combines TRBV11-2 with TRBJ1-3; a weak D match, TRBD1 (6 bases). V was pared by 3 bases and J by 1 base, with 10 bases between. Germline-derived CDR1 and CDR2 are SGHAT and FQNNGV. This CDR3 spans 15 amino acids. The CDR3 DNA is TGTGCCAGCAGCTTCCCTACAGGGTCTGGAAACACCATATATTTT. Translation: CASSFPTGSGNTIYF. The full variable domain, completed using reference TRBV11-2 and TRBJ1-3, is EAGVAQSPRYKIIEKRQSVAFWCNPISGHATLYWYQQILGQGPKLLIQFQNNGVVDDSQLPKDRFSAERLKGVDSTLKIQPAKLEDSAVYLCASSFPTGSGNTIYFGEGSWLTVV.

This clone was counted between two and nine times. This chain joins TRBV19 and TRBJ1-2; 7 nucleotides match TRBD1. Per the germline V gene, CDR1 is LNHDA and CDR2 is SQIVND (reference sequence). The CDR3 totals 14 residues. J gave up 2 bases and V 7 bases, and 7 bases lay outside the gene matches. The DNA of the CDR3 is TGTGCCAGTACAAAGGACAGGAGGAACTATGGCTACACCTTC. It translates to CASTKDRRNYGYTF.

The rearrangement links TRBV7-9 to TRBJ1-1, with 7 positions matching TRBD1. J gave up 0 bases and V 4 bases, and 5 bases lay outside the gene matches. The CDR3 length is 15 residues. CDR1 and CDR2 from the germline V gene are SEHNR and FQNEAQ (reference sequence). The CDR3 loop is CASSYETGLNTEAFF. The CDR3 region has the DNA TGTGCCAGCAGCTACGAGACAGGGCTGAACACTGAAGCTTTCTTT.

V usage is TRBV7-6 and J usage is TRBJ2-2; 9 bases line up with TRBD1. The CDR3 contains 16 residues. In germline, CDR1 is SGHVS, CDR2 FNYEAQ. With V trimmed by 6 bases and J by 7 bases, 12 bases remained unmatched. The CDR3 DNA reads as TGTGCCAGCAGACCTACTCCGGGACAGGGCAGCGGGGAGCTGTTTTTT. Translation gives CASRPTPGQGSGELFF.

V gene TRBV5-6 combines with J gene TRBJ2-7, with 7 bases aligning to TRBD2. The CDR3 runs to 13 residues. Looked up from germline, CDR1 is SGHDT and CDR2 is YYEEEE. V shed 2 bases, J shed 5 bases, and the junction held 4 bases outside the gene matches. The chain's CDR3 is CASSFPGRDEQYF. The CDR3 bases are TGTGCCAGCAGCTTCCCGGGGAGGGACGAGCAGTACTTC.

In its sample, this clone was seen a few times. The chain recombines TRBV7-3 with TRBJ2-3, with D hard to call. Germline-derived CDR1 and CDR2 are SGHTA and FQGTGA. CDR3 length: 14 amino acids. The ends were cut back, 6 bases at V and 2 bases at J, with 12 bases in the middle. As DNA, the CDR3 is TGTGCCAGCAGTCACAGACCCAACACAGATACGCAGTATTTT. This encodes CASSHRPNTDTQYF.

This clone was counted between two and nine times. The gene calls are TRBV5-1 and TRBJ2-2, with D tentatively TRBD1 (6 bases). Germline V gives CDR1 SGHRS, CDR2 YFSETQ. The CDR3 runs to 17 residues. V lost 2 bases and J 0 bases, leaving 14 bases between the germline ends. DNA for the CDR3: TGCGCCAGCAGCTTCCCCAGGGGAGCCCCGAACACCGGGGAGCTGTTTTTT. Translated: CASSFPRGAPNTGELFF.

The rearrangement joins TRBV15 to TRBJ2-5, with D perhaps matching TRBD1 (6 bases). The germline CDR1 and CDR2 sequences are LNHNV and YYDKDF (reference sequence). CDR3 length equals 16 residues. The V end was cut by 4 bases, the J end by 0 bases, with 15 bases between. Here the CDR3 DNA reads TGTGCCACCAGCATCGGGGCCGGGACACACCAAGAGACCCAGTACTTC. Amino acid sequence: CATSIGAGTHQETQYF.

The rearrangement uses TRBV5-4 and TRBJ1-2; maybe TRBD1 (6 bases). Germline V gene lookup returns CDR1 SGHNT and CDR2 YYREEE (reference sequence). Trimming shortened V by 4 bases and J by 4 bases, and 17 bases separated the two germline ends. The CDR3 sequence is 15 residues long. DNA for the CDR3: TGTGCCAGCAGCCCAGGACAGAGCCTGCCCTATGGCTACACCTTC. Amino acid sequence: CASSPGQSLPYGYTF.

The chain links TRBV24-1 to TRBJ1-1, with D perhaps matching TRBD1 (5 bases). Trimming stripped 10 bases from V and 0 bases from J, with 23 bases between. CDR1 and CDR2 from the germline V gene are KGHDR and SFDVKD. CDR3 size: 17 residues. CDR3 residues: CATIMKNFPDMNTEAFF. In DNA, the CDR3 is TGTGCCACAATTATGAAAAACTTTCCGGACATGAACACTGAAGCTTTCTTT.

About this clone: A clone one base away is much larger, so this may be a read error. Other DNA sequences within the sample encode an identical CDR3. The chain is built from TRBV12-3 or TRBV12-4 and TRBJ2-1, with TRBD2 identical over 7 bases. This CDR3 has 12 amino acids. V lost 3 bases, J lost 7 bases, and 0 bases stayed unmatched. In DNA, the CDR3 is TGTGCCAGCAGTTTGGGGGGGAATGAGCAGTTCTTC. Translated, it gives CASSLGGNEQFF.

This chain connects TRBV5-1 to TRBJ1-1; TRBD1 agrees at 7 bases. This CDR3 has 14 amino acids. Trimming at V came to 4 bases and at J to 4 bases, leaving 7 bases not matched to a gene. Germline V gene data show CDR1 as SGHRS and CDR2 as YFSETQ. CDR3 sequence: CASSENAGGTEAFF. The DNA of the CDR3 is TGCGCCAGCAGCGAAAACGCAGGGGGCACTGAAGCTTTCTTT.

The chain recombines TRBV2 with TRBJ2-5, with 7 bases fitting TRBD1. V lost 5 bases and J lost 5; bases outside the gene matches: 5. Germline V gene sequence: CDR1 SNHLY, CDR2 FYNNEI. There are 13 residues in the CDR3. Here the CDR3 DNA reads TGTGCCAGCAGTAAACAGGGGTACGAGACCCAGTACTTC. This gives the protein CASSKQGYETQYF.

V gene TRBV15 combines with J gene TRBJ1-1; no clear D gene. The CDR3 spans 16 residues. Trimming took 2 bases from V and 1 from J, leaving 14 bases between them. Germline CDR1 LNHNV, CDR2 YYDKDF (reference sequence). The CDR3 nucleotides read TGTGCCACCAGCAGACTCGCCGGGATTCAGAACACTGAAGCTTTCTTT. This gives the protein CATSRLAGIQNTEAFF.

The gene calls are TRBV6-5 and TRBJ1-1, with 7 bases lining up with TRBD1. With V trimmed by 8 bases and J by 2 bases, 8 bases remained unmatched. The CDR3 extends over 14 amino acids. Germline V gene lookup returns CDR1 MNHEY and CDR2 SVGAGI. CDR3 coding DNA: TGTGCCAGCGGTAGAGGGACAGACAACACTGAAGCTTTCTTT. It yields the protein CASGRGTDNTEAFF.

The gene calls are TRBV6-5 and TRBJ1-5; D is unclear. V was trimmed by 4 bases and J by 2 bases, leaving 3 bases between them. The CDR3 runs 12 residues. The germline V gene encodes CDR1 MNHEY and CDR2 SVGAGI. The CDR3 coding sequence is TGTGCCAGCAGTTCGGGCAATCAGCCCCAGCATTTT. Its translation is CASSSGNQPQHF.

This clone was counted once. This chain links TRBV5-4 with TRBJ2-7, with D possibly TRBD1 on 6 matching bases. V lost 0 bases and J 2 bases, leaving 9 bases between the germline ends. The CDR3 spans 14 residues. Germline-derived CDR1 and CDR2 are SGHNT and YYREEE (reference sequence). The CDR3 loop reads CASSLVGGTYEQYF. Written as DNA, the CDR3 is TGTGCCAGCAGCTTGGTAGGGGGAACCTACGAGCAGTACTTC.

V and J are TRBV7-3 and TRBJ1-6; tentative D call: TRBD1 (6 bases). The CDR3 is 14 amino acids. Germline-derived CDR1 and CDR2 are SGHTA and FQGTGA. The V end lost 4 bases, the J end lost 8 bases, and 12 bases lay between the germline ends. Written as DNA, the CDR3 is TGTGCCAGCAGCTCGACAGGCACTGATTCACCCCTCCACTTT. Amino acid sequence: CASSSTGTDSPLHF.

V and J are TRBV15 and TRBJ1-1; TRBD1 agrees at 9 bases. The CDR3 covers 15 residues. Losses at the gene ends were 2 bases for V and 6 bases for J; bases not matched to a gene: 7. Germline CDR1 is LNHNV and CDR2 is YYDKDF (reference sequence). The CDR3 DNA reads TGTGCCACCAGCAGATCCCCCGGGACAGGGTCTGAAGCTTTCTTT. This gives the protein CATSRSPGTGSEAFF.

The chain recombines TRBV21-1 with TRBJ1-6; the D segment call TRBD1 is taken from the table without a DNA check. TRBV21-1 is labeled a pseudogene. This CDR3 has 16 amino acids. The CDR3, as DNA: TGTGCCAGCAGCCCTGTGGCAGGCCGCTATAATTCACCCCTCCACTTT. Its translation: CASSPVAGRYNSPLHF.